This T cell receptor beta chain was profiled in a study of blood T cell repertoires in COVID-19. With V trimmed by 0 bases and J by 1 base, 4 bases remained unmatched. The CDR3 totals 17 residues. From germline, CDR1 is LNHDA and CDR2 SQIVND (reference sequence). Sequencing was performed with immunoSEQ multiplex PCR; in TCRdb, only in-frame clones are kept and a portion is missing. Found here are 250,000 to 300,000 clones, roughly 93% of them singletons; the top ten hold 2.3%. This clone was observed a few times. The gene calls are TRBV19 and TRBJ2-4; 9 nucleotides match TRBD2. Material: PBMCs or T cells enriched from blood (not recorded which). The TCR comes from a woman aged 40 to 50 with acute COVID-19. CDR3 in amino acids: CASSIDNSGGAKNIQYF. The CDR3 DNA follows: TGTGCCAGTAGTATAGATAACAGCGGGGGGGCCAAAAACATTCAGTACTTC. The full variable domain, in which reference TRBV19 and TRBJ2-4 provide the parts outside the CDR3, is DGGITQSPKYLFRKEGQNVTLSCEQNLNHDAMYWYRQDPGQGLRLIYYSQIVNDFQKGDIAEGYSVSREKKESFPLTVTSAQKNPTAFYLCASSIDNSGGAKNIQYFGAGTRLSVL.